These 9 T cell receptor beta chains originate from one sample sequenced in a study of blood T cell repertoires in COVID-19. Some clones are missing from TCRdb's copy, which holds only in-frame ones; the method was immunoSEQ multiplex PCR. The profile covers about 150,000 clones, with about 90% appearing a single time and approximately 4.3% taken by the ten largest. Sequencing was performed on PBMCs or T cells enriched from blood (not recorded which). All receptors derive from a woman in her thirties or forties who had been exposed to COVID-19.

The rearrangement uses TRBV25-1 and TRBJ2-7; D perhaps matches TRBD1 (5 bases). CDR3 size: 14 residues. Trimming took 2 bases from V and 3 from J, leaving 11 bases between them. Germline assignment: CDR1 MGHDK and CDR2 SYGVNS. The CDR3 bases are TGTGCCAGCAGTGAAGGTCGGACACACTACGAGCAGTACTTC. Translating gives CASSEGRTHYEQYF.

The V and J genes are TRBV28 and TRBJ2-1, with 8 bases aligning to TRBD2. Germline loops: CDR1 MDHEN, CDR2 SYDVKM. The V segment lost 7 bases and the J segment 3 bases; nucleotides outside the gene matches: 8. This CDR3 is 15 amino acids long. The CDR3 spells CASNPSGGDYNEQFF. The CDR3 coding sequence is TGTGCCAGCAACCCGAGCGGGGGAGACTACAATGAGCAGTTCTTC.

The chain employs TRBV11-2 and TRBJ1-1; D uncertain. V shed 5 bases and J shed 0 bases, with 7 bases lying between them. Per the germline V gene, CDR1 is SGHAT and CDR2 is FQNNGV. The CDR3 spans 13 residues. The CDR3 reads CASSTQLNTEAFF. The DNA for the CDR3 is TGTGCCAGCAGCACACAATTGAACACTGAAGCTTTCTTT.

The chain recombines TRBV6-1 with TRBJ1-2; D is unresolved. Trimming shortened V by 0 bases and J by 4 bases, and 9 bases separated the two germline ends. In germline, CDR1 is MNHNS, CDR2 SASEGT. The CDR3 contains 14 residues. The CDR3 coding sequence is TGTGCCAGCAGTGAAGCCTCCAGTGTCTATGGCTACACCTTC. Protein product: CASSEASSVYGYTF.

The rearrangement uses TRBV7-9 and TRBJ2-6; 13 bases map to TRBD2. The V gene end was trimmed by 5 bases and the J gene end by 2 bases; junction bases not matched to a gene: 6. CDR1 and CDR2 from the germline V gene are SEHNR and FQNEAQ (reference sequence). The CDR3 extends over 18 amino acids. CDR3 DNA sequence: TGTGCCAGCAGCACTACTAGCGGGGGGGCCCCTGGGGCCAACGTCCTGACTTTC. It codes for CASSTTSGGAPGANVLTF.

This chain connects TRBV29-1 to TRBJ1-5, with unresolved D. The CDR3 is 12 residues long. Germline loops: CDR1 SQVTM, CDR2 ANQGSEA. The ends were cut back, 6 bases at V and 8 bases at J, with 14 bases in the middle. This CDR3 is CSVARRWEPQHF. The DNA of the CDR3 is TGCAGCGTCGCCCGGAGGTGGGAGCCCCAGCATTTT.

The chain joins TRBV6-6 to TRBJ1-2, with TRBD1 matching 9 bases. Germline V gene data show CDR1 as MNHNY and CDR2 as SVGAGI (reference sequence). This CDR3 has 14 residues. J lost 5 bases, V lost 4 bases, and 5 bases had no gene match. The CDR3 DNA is TGTGCCAGCAGTTTTACGACAGGGGGGTATGGCTACACCTTC. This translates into CASSFTTGGYGYTF.

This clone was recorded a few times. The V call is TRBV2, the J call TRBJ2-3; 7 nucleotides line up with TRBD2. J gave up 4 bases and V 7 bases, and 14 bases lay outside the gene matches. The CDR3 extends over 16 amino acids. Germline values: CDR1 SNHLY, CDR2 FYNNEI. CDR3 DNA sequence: TGTGCCAGCACTCGAAGGGGCGGGAGAGGGGCAGATACGCAGTATTTT. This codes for CASTRRGGRGADTQYF.

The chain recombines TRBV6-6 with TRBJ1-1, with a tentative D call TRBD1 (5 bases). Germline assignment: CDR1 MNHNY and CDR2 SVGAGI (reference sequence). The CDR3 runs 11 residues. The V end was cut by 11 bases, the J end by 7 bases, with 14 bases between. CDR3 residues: CAAHSQGEAFF. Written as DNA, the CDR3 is TGTGCCGCCCACAGCCAGGGTGAAGCTTTCTTT.